The next 27 T cell receptor beta chains were all read from a single sample in a study of shared clonotypes between healthy human individuals. Clones were sequenced by immunoSEQ multiplex PCR, and TCRdb holds only the in-frame ones, with some missing. The sample lists about 1.1 million clones, around 77% seen once, with 0.89% in the top ten. Sequencing was carried out using memory CD4+ T cells from PBMCs. Subset defined: CD45RA-negative fraction. All receptors derive from a young man in good health. Some clones in this sample may be carry-over from other donors' samples.

The chain joins TRBV21-1 to TRBJ1-1; the table's D call TRBD1 went unverified against the DNA. TRBV21-1 is assigned pseudogene status. This CDR3 contains 13 residues. The CDR3 nucleotides are TGTGCCAGCAGTCGGGACAGGGCCACTGAAGCTTTCTTT. Its protein product is CASSRDRATEAFF.

Concerning this clone: Other DNA sequences in the sample encode the same CDR3. This chain links TRBV5-8 with TRBJ2-2; 11 nucleotides line up with TRBD2. V lost 3 bases to trimming and J lost 8 bases; unmatched junction nucleotides: 12. The CDR3 has 17 amino acids. Germline CDR1 reads SGHTS; CDR2 reads YDEGEE. The CDR3 DNA reads TGTGCCAGCAGCTCCCTCGGGACTAGCGGTTCCACTGGGGAGCTGTTTTTT. Amino acid sequence: CASSSLGTSGSTGELFF.

This clone was counted a few times. Distinct nucleotide sequences in the sample also encode this CDR3. The chain links TRBV4-1 to TRBJ1-3; D ambiguous. The germline gives CDR1 MGHRA, CDR2 YSYEKL. CDR3 length equals 13 residues. V shed 1 base and J shed 7 bases, with 8 bases lying between them. The CDR3, as DNA: TGCGCCAGCAGCCAAGCAAACGGGAACACCATATATTTT. Protein product: CASSQANGNTIYF.

The rearrangement joins TRBV21-1 to TRBJ2-7. TRBV21-1 is a listed pseudogene. The CDR3 consists of 13 residues. CDR3 bases: TGTGCCAGCAGCAAAAGGCCCCCCTACGAGCAGTACTTC. The encoded protein is CASSKRPPYEQYF.

The chain has TRBV9 and TRBJ1-3; D not certain. Germline loops: CDR1 SGDLS, CDR2 YYNGEE. This CDR3 comprises 16 residues. V gave up 0 bases and J gave up 0 bases, with 10 bases separating them. The CDR3 is CASSVDRPSSGNTIYF. The CDR3, as DNA: TGTGCCAGCAGCGTAGATCGACCGAGCTCTGGAAACACCATATATTTT.

This chain links TRBV5-1 with TRBJ1-1; the D is unclear. Trimming shortened V by 4 bases and J by 2 bases, and 15 bases separated the two germline ends. In germline, CDR1 is SGHRS, CDR2 YFSETQ. The CDR3 spans 15 residues. The CDR3, as DNA: TGCGCCAGCAGCCCTAAGACGCAGGTCAACACTGAAGCTTTCTTT. This gives the protein CASSPKTQVNTEAFF.

The chain links TRBV2 to TRBJ2-1; 16 bases fit TRBD2. The CDR3 length is 17 residues. V lost 6 bases and J lost 2; bases outside the gene matches: 4. Germline CDR1 is SNHLY and CDR2 is FYNNEI. This CDR3 is CASSGTSGRAAYNEQFF. The CDR3 DNA reads TGTGCCAGCAGCGGGACTAGCGGGAGGGCCGCCTACAATGAGCAGTTCTTC. Using reference TRBV2 and TRBJ2-1 for the parts outside the CDR3, the full variable domain is EPEVTQTPSHQVTQMGQEVILRCVPISNHLYFYWYRQILGQKVEFLVSFYNNEISEKSEIFDDQFSVERPDGSNFTLKIRSTKLEDSAMYFCASSGTSGRAAYNEQFFGPGTRLTVL.

This chain connects TRBV7-9 to TRBJ2-4; no clear D. Trimming removed 1 base from V and 8 bases from J, with 9 bases in between. The CDR3 runs to 13 residues. The germline CDR1 and CDR2 sequences are SEHNR and FQNEAQ (reference sequence). In nucleotides, the CDR3 is TGTGCCAGCAGCTTAGGGGTTTGGGACATTCAGTACTTC. It encodes CASSLGVWDIQYF.

Comment on this clone: One junction end does not reproduce the germline sequence, and a read error may be involved. The chain combines TRBV7-3 with TRBJ2-1; 7 bases agree with TRBD2. The CDR3 has 15 residues. Germline V gene lookup returns CDR1 SGHTA and CDR2 FQGTGA. The CDR3 nucleotides read TGTGCCAGCAGCTTAATTTCCCGGGACTATTCTGCGGAGGTCTTC. Translation gives CASSLISRDYSAEVF.

This sequence joins TRBV15 and TRBJ2-3; D perhaps matches TRBD2 (6 bases). V was pared by 1 base and J by 3 bases, with 11 bases between. The CDR3 totals 15 residues. Germline CDR1 is LNHNV and CDR2 is YYDKDF (reference sequence). This chain's CDR3 is CATSRGLGGTDTQYF. For the CDR3, the DNA is TGTGCCACCAGCAGAGGGCTCGGAGGGACAGATACGCAGTATTTT.

The CDR3, as DNA: TGTGCCATCAGTGGGGCAGCCCAGAATAATTCACCCCTCCACTTT. Protein product: CAISGAAQNNSPLHF. V usage is TRBV10-3 and J usage is TRBJ1-6; D is unresolved. With 4 bases removed from V and 5 bases from J, the gap between germline ends came to 12 bases. Germline V gene data show CDR1 as ENHRY and CDR2 as SYGVKD. The CDR3 totals 15 residues.

This clone was recorded a few times. The J gene is TRBJ1-1, the V gene TRBV29-1; maybe TRBD1 (5 bases). This CDR3 is built from 10 residues. CDR1 SQVTM and CDR2 ANQGSEA come from the germline V gene. V was clipped by 6 bases and J by 9 bases, with 11 bases between them. CDR3 sequence: CSVGRQKAFF. In DNA form, the CDR3 reads TGCAGCGTGGGACGGCAAAAAGCTTTCTTT.

This chain connects TRBV7-8 to TRBJ1-2, with 9 bases fitting TRBD1. The CDR3 spans 16 residues. The ends lost 5 bases at V and 5 bases at J; junction bases unmatched: 12. The germline gives CDR1 SGHVS, CDR2 FQNEAQ. CDR3 amino acids: CASSKQGANLKYGYTF. CDR3 in DNA: TGTGCCAGCAGCAAACAGGGGGCTAACCTGAAATATGGCTACACCTTC.

This chain links TRBV9 with TRBJ2-1; 8 nucleotides align to TRBD2. The ends lost 4 bases at V and 7 bases at J; junction bases unmatched: 7. This CDR3 is 14 amino acids long. Germline V gene sequence: CDR1 SGDLS, CDR2 YYNGEE. The CDR3 loop reads CASSSGLEGNEQFF. The DNA for the CDR3 is TGTGCCAGCAGCTCGGGACTAGAAGGGAATGAGCAGTTCTTC.

This clone was seen just once. This chain connects TRBV28 to TRBJ2-2, with 9 bases lining up with TRBD1. The CDR3 length is 15 residues. The ends lost 5 bases at V and 5 bases at J; junction bases unmatched: 6. Germline CDR1 and CDR2: MDHEN and SYDVKM. CDR3 protein: CASSKRTGVTGELFF. As DNA, the CDR3 is TGTGCCAGCAGTAAAAGGACAGGGGTAACCGGGGAGCTGTTTTTT.

This chain joins TRBV27 and TRBJ2-7; 9 bases align to TRBD1. V was clipped by 2 bases and J by 0 bases; unmatched bases: 8. The CDR3 has 17 residues. CDR1 and CDR2 (germline): MNHEY, SMNVEV (reference sequence). Here the CDR3 reads CASSLTVRDRASYEQYF. In nucleotides, the CDR3 is TGTGCCAGCAGTTTAACCGTACGGGACAGGGCCTCCTACGAGCAGTACTTC.

The chain joins TRBV5-8 to TRBJ2-1; perhaps TRBD2 as D (6 bases). This CDR3 has 14 residues. Germline V gives CDR1 SGHTS, CDR2 YDEGEE. Trimming took off 4 bases at V and 0 bases at J, with 8 bases between the two ends. The CDR3 reads CASSLGGSYNEQFF. The CDR3 bases are TGTGCCAGCAGCCTGGGGGGCTCCTACAATGAGCAGTTCTTC.

The chain uses TRBV28 and TRBJ1-3; the D is unclear. This CDR3 region has 14 residues. CDR1 and CDR2 (germline): MDHEN, SYDVKM. V lost 4 bases to trimming and J lost 0 bases, with 7 bases between them. CDR3 protein: CASSSDHSGNTIYF. In nucleotides, the CDR3 is TGTGCCAGCAGTTCGGATCACTCTGGAAACACCATATATTTT. The full variable domain, rest sourced from reference TRBV28 and TRBJ1-3, is DVKVTQSSRYLVKRTGEKVFLECVQDMDHENMFWYRQDPGLGLRLIYFSYDVKMKEKGDIPEGYSVSREKKERFSLILESASTNQTSMYLCASSSDHSGNTIYFGEGSWLTVV.

The chain couples TRBV7-8 to TRBJ2-7; a weak D match, TRBD1 (6 bases). Germline assignment: CDR1 SGHVS and CDR2 FQNEAQ. The CDR3 is made up of 12 amino acids. Trimming took off 6 bases at V and 3 bases at J, with 9 bases between the two ends. CDR3 amino acids: CASRQDSYEQYF. In DNA form, the CDR3 reads TGTGCCAGCAGACAGGACAGCTACGAGCAGTACTTC.

The chain combines TRBV5-1 with TRBJ2-5; possibly TRBD2 for D (6 bases). Germline CDR1 reads SGHRS; CDR2 reads YFSETQ. V lost 4 bases and J lost 3, with 16 bases in between. This CDR3 spans 15 amino acids. CDR3 protein: CASSLDGGIEETQYF. The CDR3 bases are TGCGCCAGCAGCCTCGATGGGGGGATCGAAGAGACCCAGTACTTC.

This chain uses TRBV9 with TRBJ2-1; D is perhaps TRBD1 (5 bases). V was cut by 0 bases and J by 4 bases, with 11 bases left in between. CDR1 is SGDLS and CDR2 is YYNGEE in the germline V gene. CDR3 length: 15 amino acids. The DNA of the CDR3 is TGTGCCAGCAGCGTAGGCCAGGGTCAATACAATGAGCAGTTCTTC. Protein sequence: CASSVGQGQYNEQFF.

The gene calls are TRBV7-9 and TRBJ2-7, with D perhaps TRBD2 (7 bases). The CDR3 contains 14 residues. Germline V lookup: CDR1 SEHNR, CDR2 FQNEAQ (reference sequence). With 8 bases removed from V and 0 bases from J, the gap between germline ends came to 14 bases. The CDR3 spells CASGRGGSSYEQYF. Written as DNA, the CDR3 is TGTGCCAGCGGCAGGGGCGGGAGCTCCTACGAGCAGTACTTC.

The chain links TRBV28 to TRBJ1-2, with 12 bases fitting TRBD1. V dropped 4 bases and J dropped 5; count of bases not matched to a gene: 14. Germline CDR1 MDHEN, CDR2 SYDVKM. The CDR3 runs 18 residues. The CDR3 nucleotides are TGTGCCAGCAGTTCGCTAGGGACAGGGGGCCTGCAGGTATATGGCTACACCTTC. Its translation is CASSSLGTGGLQVYGYTF.

This sequence joins TRBV10-3 and TRBJ2-1; 9 nucleotides line up with TRBD1. There are 14 residues in the CDR3. Germline CDR1 reads ENHRY; CDR2 reads SYGVKD. The junction had 10 bases not matched to a gene; V was cut back by 8 bases and J by 8 bases. CDR3 DNA: TGTGCCATCGCACCCGGGACAGGGTTGTATGAGCAGTTCTTC. Its translation: CAIAPGTGLYEQFF.

This chain connects TRBV5-6 to TRBJ2-7; 9 bases agree with TRBD2. The germline V gene encodes CDR1 SGHDT and CDR2 YYEEEE. Trimming removed 8 bases from V and 5 bases from J; junction bases left unmatched: 11. The CDR3 is 14 residues long. CDR3 sequence (DNA): TGTGCCAGTGGCCGCTACGCGGGAGGGCACGAGCAGTACTTC. Its translation: CASGRYAGGHEQYF. Combining the CDR3 with reference TRBV5-6 and TRBJ2-7 gives the whole variable domain DAGVTQSPTHLIKTRGQQVTLRCSPKSGHDTVSWYQQALGQGPQFIFQYYEEEERQRGNFPDRFSGHQFPNYSSELNVNALLLGDSALYLCASGRYAGGHEQYFGPGTRLTVT.

This clone was seen many times. Other DNA sequences from this sample encode an identical CDR3 as well. The chain combines TRBV18 with TRBJ2-3; 8 positions agree with TRBD1. V lost 5 bases, J lost 0 bases, and 4 bases stayed unmatched. Germline V gives CDR1 KGHSH, CDR2 LQKENI. CDR3 length equals 15 residues. The CDR3 here is CASSSRGPSTDTQYF. For the CDR3, the DNA is TGTGCCAGCTCATCCAGGGGGCCGAGCACAGATACGCAGTATTTT.

A remark on this clone: In the same sample, other DNA sequences code for this CDR3. V gene TRBV28 combines with J gene TRBJ2-7; D remains unclear. There are 14 residues in the CDR3. V was cut by 1 base and J by 0 bases, with 7 bases left in between. Per the germline V gene, CDR1 is MDHEN and CDR2 is SYDVKM. The chain's CDR3 is CASSLLGISYEQYF. DNA for the CDR3: TGTGCCAGCAGTTTATTGGGGATCTCCTACGAGCAGTACTTC.